This T cell receptor beta chain was obtained from a study of T cell responses to AZD1222 COVID-19 vaccine. J gave up 2 bases and V 2 bases, and 2 bases lay outside the gene matches. Germline CDR1 LNHDA, CDR2 SQIVND (reference sequence). The CDR3 sequence is 15 residues long. Second-dose recipients at about 4 or about 12 weeks were treated as one pooled group. General study points: Increased Spike-specific TCR breadth and depth were observed after two AZD1222 doses. Only a handful of AZD1222 recipients tested seropositive at baseline. In the spike-specific TCR repertoire, nearly half reportedly target unmutated variant regions.

Comments on this clone: Its specificity is unknown.

Clones were sequenced by immunoSEQ multiplex PCR, and TCRdb holds only the in-frame ones, with some missing. The data show 110,000 or so clones, 85% to 90% seen once. This chain links TRBV19 with TRBJ1-2, with 10 bases identical to TRBD1. This clonotype was obtained from an adult who received the AZD1222 COVID-19 vaccine. The specimen was peripheral blood, collected 28 days after the second AZD1222 dose. The CDR3 sequence: CASSIPGQGNYGYTF. The DNA for the CDR3 is TGTGCCAGTAGTATACCGGGACAGGGGAACTATGGCTACACCTTC.